The next 28 T cell receptor beta chains were all read from a single sample in a study of identical twins. TCRdb called the 5' RACE reads again in MiXCR, with one record for every CDR3 protein. The table lists some 1,700,000 distinct CDR3 sequences, roughly a third of them singletons. Source material: cord blood. The receptors derive from a newborn girl in good health.

The sample holds a few counts of this clonotype. The J gene is TRBJ2-7, the V gene TRBV2, with 7 bases matching TRBD2. The CDR3 has 14 amino acids. Per germline, CDR1 SNHLY and CDR2 FYNNEI. Germline trimming cut 7 bases from V and 4 bases from J; bases unmatched to any gene: 10. CDR3 in DNA: TGTGCCAGCATTGGGAGGGAAAGGATGTACGAGCAGTACTTC. Translation gives CASIGRERMYEQYF.

As to this clonotype: This could be a read error, since a much larger clone is one nucleotide away. The chain employs TRBV12-3 or TRBV12-4 and TRBJ1-5, with D perhaps matching TRBD1 (5 bases). The length of the CDR3 is 15 residues. Trimming left V 6 bases short and J 5 bases short, with 17 bases between. In DNA form, the CDR3 reads TGTGCCAGCAGCGCAGGGATGCTCCCCGATCAGCCCCAGCATTTT. Translating gives CASSAGMLPDQPQHF.

Ten or more counts support this clonotype. This chain links TRBV6-1 with TRBJ2-3; the D is unclear. Between the trimmed V and J ends, which lost 6 bases and 0 bases, there was a span of 4 bases. CDR3 length: 12 amino acids. CDR1 is MNHNS, CDR2 SASEGT, per germline. The CDR3 sequence is CASRGSTDTQYF. The CDR3 coding sequence is TGTGCCAGCAGGGGTAGCACAGATACGCAGTATTTT.

The chain recombines TRBV6-1 with TRBJ2-4; a possible D gene is TRBD2 (5 bases). The J call is uncertain, as TRBJ2-7 better fits the DNA end. The germline V gene encodes CDR1 MNHNS and CDR2 SASEGT. This CDR3 is built from 14 residues. The DNA of the CDR3 is TGTGCCAGCAGCTTAGCGTTGATGGGAGACGAGCAGTACTTC. Translated: CASSLALMGDEQYF.

In this sample, this clonotype turned up a few times. The J gene is TRBJ1-3, the V gene TRBV28; D may be TRBD1 (5 bases). The CDR3 extends over 13 amino acids. V shed 6 bases and J shed 3 bases, with 9 bases lying between them. Germline-derived CDR1 and CDR2 are MDHEN and SYDVKM. The CDR3 protein is CASRRGNGNTIYF. The CDR3 region has the DNA TGTGCCAGCAGAAGGGGTAATGGAAACACCATATATTTT.

The V gene is TRBV9, the J gene TRBJ2-7; no clear D gene. This CDR3 comprises 15 residues. Germline V gene sequence: CDR1 SGDLS, CDR2 YYNGEE. Trimming stripped 0 bases from V and 0 bases from J, with 10 bases between. CDR3 nucleotide sequence: TGTGCCAGCAGCGTAGGAATCGGAGACTCCTACGAGCAGTACTTC. It specifies CASSVGIGDSYEQYF.

In this sample, this clonotype turned up a few times. The J gene is TRBJ1-2, the V gene TRBV12-3 or TRBV12-4; TRBD1 aligns across 10 bases. The CDR3 contains 15 residues. Unmatched junction bases numbered 8, after V lost 7 bases and J lost 3 bases. The CDR3 coding sequence is TGTGCCAGCAACCCCCCCGGGACAGGGGACTATGGCTACACCTTC. Protein: CASNPPGTGDYGYTF.

This clonotype was picked up a small number of times. The chain joins TRBV6-1 to TRBJ2-7; TRBD1 aligns across 9 bases. This CDR3 is 15 amino acids long. The ends lost 7 bases at V and 2 bases at J; junction bases unmatched: 9. Germline V lookup: CDR1 MNHNS, CDR2 SASEGT. The CDR3: CASTLGQGSAYEQYF. The CDR3 DNA follows: TGTGCCAGCACCCTCGGACAGGGGTCCGCCTACGAGCAGTACTTC.

This clonotype was seen at least ten times. This chain joins TRBV7-9 and TRBJ2-7; D perhaps matches TRBD1 (6 bases). The CDR3 runs to 14 residues. Germline CDR1 is SEHNR and CDR2 is FQNEAQ (reference sequence). With 5 bases removed from V and 2 bases from J, the gap between germline ends came to 13 bases. Here the CDR3 reads CASSNRDKTYEQYF. The CDR3 DNA reads as TGTGCCAGCAGCAACCGGGACAAAACCTACGAGCAGTACTTC.

This clonotype was recorded a few times. The chain couples TRBV6-2 or TRBV6-3 to TRBJ2-3; 8 bases map to TRBD2. This CDR3 has 15 amino acids. CDR1 is MNHEY, CDR2 SVGEGT, per germline. V was clipped by 0 bases and J by 5 bases; unmatched bases: 4. CDR3 residues: CASSYSGLEKDTQYF. The CDR3 DNA reads TGTGCCAGCAGTTACTCGGGACTAGAGAAAGATACGCAGTATTTT.

V gene TRBV7-2 combines with J gene TRBJ1-2, with a possible D match to TRBD1 (6 bases). Trimming left V 4 bases short and J 7 bases short, with 13 bases between. CDR3 length: 13 residues. CDR1 SGHTA and CDR2 FQGNSA come from the germline V gene. Here the CDR3 DNA reads TGTGCCAGCAGCTCCTCTGAAGGGGGTGGCTACACCTTC. Translated: CASSSSEGGGYTF.

This clonotype has more than one count but fewer than ten. The CDR3 is CASSGYSGNEQFF. The CDR3 coding sequence is TGTGCCAGCAGCGGCTATAGCGGCAATGAGCAGTTCTTC. The gene calls are TRBV9 and TRBJ2-1; possibly TRBD2 for D (6 bases). This CDR3 comprises 13 residues. Looked up from germline, CDR1 is SGDLS and CDR2 is YYNGEE. V dropped 3 bases and J dropped 6 bases, with 10 bases sitting between them.

The chain is built from TRBV24-1 and TRBJ2-1; D remains unclear. In germline, CDR1 is KGHDR, CDR2 SFDVKD. The CDR3 loop spans 13 amino acids. V lost 4 bases and J 8 bases, leaving 11 bases between the germline ends. CDR3 sequence: CATSDPPRDEQFF. The CDR3 DNA sequence: TGTGCCACCAGTGACCCTCCTAGGGATGAGCAGTTCTTC.

This clonotype was found a few times. V gene TRBV7-8 combines with J gene TRBJ1-1, with TRBD1 matching 9 bases. This CDR3 has 16 amino acids. Germline V gives CDR1 SGHVS, CDR2 FQNEAQ. The junction had 8 bases not matched to a gene; V was cut back by 2 bases and J by 4 bases. CDR3 coding DNA: TGTGCCAGCAGCTTAAAGAGACAGGGGGTGGGCACTGAAGCTTTCTTT. Translation gives CASSLKRQGVGTEAFF.

The chain links TRBV28 to TRBJ2-1; D might be TRBD2 (5 bases). V was clipped by 3 bases and J by 9 bases, with 15 bases between them. Germline assignment: CDR1 MDHEN and CDR2 SYDVKM. The CDR3 consists of 14 residues. The CDR3 nucleotides are TGTGCCAGCAGTTTGTGGCAACTAGAGAGTGAGCAGTTCTTC. The encoded protein is CASSLWQLESEQFF.

Concerning this clonotype: At one end, the junction sequence differs from germline, possibly due to a read error. The chain carries TRBV4-1 and TRBJ2-3; D may be TRBD1 or TRBD2 (6 bases each). The CDR3 covers 16 residues. Germline lookup yields CDR1 MGHRA and CDR2 YSYEKL. The CDR3 sequence: CTSSQGLGGGTDTQYF. In DNA form, the CDR3 reads TGCACCAGCAGCCAGGGACTCGGGGGCGGCACAGATACGCAGTATTTT.

The chain links TRBV3-1 to TRBJ2-5; D is ambiguous. The ends were cut back, 4 bases at V and 0 bases at J, with 12 bases in the middle. Germline assignment: CDR1 LGHDT and CDR2 YNNKEL (reference sequence). The CDR3 covers 15 residues. The CDR3: CASSRRRRYQETQYF. The CDR3 nucleotides are TGTGCCAGCAGCCGGAGAAGGCGGTACCAAGAGACCCAGTACTTC.

The chain employs TRBV24-1 and TRBJ1-5; D is unresolved. This CDR3 comprises 14 residues. Germline loops: CDR1 KGHDR, CDR2 SFDVKD. The V end was cut by 4 bases, the J end by 4 bases, with 10 bases between. This CDR3 reads CATSDTRINQPQHF. The CDR3 nucleotides are TGTGCCACCAGTGACACCCGAATTAATCAGCCCCAGCATTTT.

As DNA, the CDR3 is TGTGCCAGCAGTTTAAGTGGGGGAGGGGGCAATCAGCCCCAGCATTTT. Translated, it gives CASSLSGGGGNQPQHF. The V and J genes are TRBV28 and TRBJ1-5, with a weak D call TRBD1 (5 bases). V lost 2 bases and J lost 2, with 13 bases in between. Germline V lookup: CDR1 MDHEN, CDR2 SYDVKM. The CDR3 length is 16 residues.

The chain joins TRBV5-1 to TRBJ2-7; the match to TRBD2 covers 11 bases. CDR3 length: 15 amino acids. The trim removed 4 bases at V and 2 bases at J, leaving 5 bases unmatched. Germline CDR1 reads SGHRS; CDR2 reads YFSETQ. CDR3 in DNA: TGCGCCAGCAGCCCTATAGCGGGGGGGACCTACGAGCAGTACTTC. Protein sequence: CASSPIAGGTYEQYF.

The chain has TRBV9 and TRBJ2-7; D is unresolved. The CDR3 has 14 residues. V was pared by 0 bases and J by 7 bases, with 14 bases between. Germline V gene data show CDR1 as SGDLS and CDR2 as YYNGEE. The CDR3: CASSVGDRDDEQYF. CDR3 sequence (DNA): TGTGCCAGCAGCGTAGGGGATCGAGACGATGAGCAGTACTTC.

The chain employs TRBV20-1 and TRBJ2-6, with 9 positions matching TRBD1. V was clipped by 6 bases and J by 0 bases; unmatched bases: 6. The length of the CDR3 is 16 residues. From germline, CDR1 is DFQATT and CDR2 SNEGSKA (reference sequence). CDR3 residues: CSAWTGENSGANVLTF. The DNA for the CDR3 is TGCAGTGCCTGGACAGGGGAAAACTCTGGGGCCAACGTCCTGACTTTC.

The V and J genes are TRBV19 and TRBJ2-7, with D perhaps TRBD2 (7 bases). V lost 1 base and J lost 7, with 11 bases in between. The germline gives CDR1 LNHDA, CDR2 SQIVND (reference sequence). The CDR3 covers 13 residues. The CDR3 region has the DNA TGTGCCAGTAGTATAGGGGGGGGCGATGAGCAGTACTTC. This sequence encodes CASSIGGGDEQYF.

This clonotype was seen ten or more times. The chain uses TRBV6-2 or TRBV6-3 and TRBJ2-7; a weak D match, TRBD1 (5 bases). Germline V gene sequence: CDR1 MNHEY, CDR2 SVGEGT. V lost 2 bases to trimming and J lost 6 bases, with 20 bases between them. There are 16 residues in the CDR3. CDR3 sequence reads: CASSYPQQAILGEQYF. The CDR3 coding sequence is TGTGCCAGCAGTTACCCGCAACAGGCCATTCTTGGCGAGCAGTACTTC.

There are many counts of this clonotype. The chain employs TRBV29-1 and TRBJ2-1, with unresolved D. Looked up from germline, CDR1 is SQVTM and CDR2 is ANQGSEA. The CDR3 totals 14 residues. V shed 0 bases and J shed 4 bases, with 10 bases lying between them. The CDR3 reads CSVEDRSDYNEQFF. For the CDR3, the DNA is TGCAGCGTTGAAGATCGATCGGATTACAATGAGCAGTTCTTC.

The count of this clonotype is one. V usage is TRBV28 and J usage is TRBJ1-4; D is possibly TRBD1 (5 bases). This CDR3 has 13 amino acids. Trimming pared 6 bases from V and 6 bases from J, leaving 11 bases between. The germline CDR1 and CDR2 sequences are MDHEN and SYDVKM. CDR3 region: CASRGDPYEKLFF. For the CDR3, the DNA is TGTGCCAGCAGGGGGGACCCCTATGAAAAACTGTTTTTT.

The chain carries TRBV3-1 and TRBJ1-6, with a weak D call TRBD1 (5 bases). CDR1 and CDR2 from the germline V gene are LGHDT and YNNKEL (reference sequence). The CDR3 runs 17 residues. V gave up 0 bases and J gave up 8 bases, with 17 bases separating them. The CDR3 coding sequence is TGTGCCAGCAGCCAAGATGCGCCAGGGTACCTTTATTCACCCCTCCACTTT. Translated, it gives CASSQDAPGYLYSPLHF.

This clonotype was detected a few times. The rearrangement joins TRBV4-1 to TRBJ2-4, with TRBD1 as a possible D gene (6 bases). Trimming stripped 1 base from V and 3 bases from J, with 10 bases between. This CDR3 spans 15 amino acids. Looked up from germline, CDR1 is MGHRA and CDR2 is YSYEKL. The CDR3 region has the DNA TGCGCCAGCAGCCAAGGGACAGTGGGCAAAAACATTCAGTACTTC. It encodes CASSQGTVGKNIQYF.